What follows is one T cell receptor beta chain and its context. The data stem from a study of control samples from healthy donors and cancer patients. Assay used: immunoSEQ multiplex PCR; TCRdb lists only in-frame clones, some missing. This table holds around 120,000 clones, about 90% found once. This CDR3 is built from 14 residues. Germline V lookup: CDR1 MNHEY, CDR2 SVGAGI. Between the trimmed V and J ends, which lost 10 bases and 7 bases, there was a span of 17 bases. The chain carries TRBV6-5 and TRBJ1-6; the D gene is possibly TRBD1 (6 bases). The sequence was collected from a man aged 55-75 years in good health. Sequenced input: blood. As DNA, the CDR3 is TGTGCCATCGCATTATGGGGGGCGAATTCACCCCTCCACTTT. It codes for CAIALWGANSPLHF.